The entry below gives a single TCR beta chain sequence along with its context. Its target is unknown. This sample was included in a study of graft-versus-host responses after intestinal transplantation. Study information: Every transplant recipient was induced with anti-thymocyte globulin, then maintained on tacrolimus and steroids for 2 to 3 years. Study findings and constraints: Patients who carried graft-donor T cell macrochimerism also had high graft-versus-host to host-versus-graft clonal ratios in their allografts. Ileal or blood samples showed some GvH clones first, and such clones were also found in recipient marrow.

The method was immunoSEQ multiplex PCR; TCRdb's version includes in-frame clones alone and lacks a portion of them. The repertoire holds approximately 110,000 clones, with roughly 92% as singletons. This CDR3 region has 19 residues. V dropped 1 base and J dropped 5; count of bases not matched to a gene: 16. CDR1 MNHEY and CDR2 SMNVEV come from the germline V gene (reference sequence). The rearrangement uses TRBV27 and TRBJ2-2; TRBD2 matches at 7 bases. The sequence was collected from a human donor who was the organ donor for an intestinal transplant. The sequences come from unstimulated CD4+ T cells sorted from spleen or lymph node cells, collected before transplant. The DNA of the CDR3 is TGTGCCAGCAGTTTATTAGTGTGGCGCTCGGGACTATTAACCGGGGAGCTGTTTTTT. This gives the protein CASSLLVWRSGLLTGELFF.